This TCR beta chain came from a study of molecular identifiers for immune sequencing clone quantification. MiXCR, applied by TCRdb to the PCR reads, yields one record per CDR3 protein. This table holds under 600,000 distinct CDR3 sequences, under 30% found once. Germline V gene data show CDR1 as LGHNA and CDR2 as YSLEER. Unmatched junction bases numbered 9, after V lost 0 bases and J lost 2 bases. The CDR3 is 19 amino acids. Researchers sorted naive CD8 T cells as cells that were CD8+CD4-CCR7+CD45RA+. The receptor was isolated from a human donor in good health. Some libraries in this study had Jurkat cell RNA spiked in. Sequencing input: naive CD8+ T cells from blood, with Jurkat cell RNA spiked in. Subset given: FACS-sorted CD8+CD4-CCR7+CD45RA+ naive T cells. The chain carries TRBV4-3 and TRBJ2-2; 10 bases match TRBD2. The CDR3 sequence: CASSQERLAGAGNTGELFF. In DNA, the CDR3 is TGCGCCAGCAGCCAAGAGCGGCTAGCGGGGGCCGGAAACACCGGGGAGCTGTTTTTT.